This T cell receptor (beta chain) was recorded in a study of cytomegalovirus exposure and HLA in healthy donors. Use of 60 Vbeta and 13 Jbeta primers characterized the PCR. Assay used: immunoSEQ multiplex PCR; TCRdb lists only in-frame clones, some missing. The table includes some 110,000 clones, roughly 66% detected once. This CDR3 region has 18 residues. J gave up 7 bases and V 0 bases, and 7 bases lay outside the gene matches. CDR1 and CDR2 (germline): SGHRS, YFSETQ. The sample consisted of PBMCs. The clonotype was recovered from a woman aged 25 to 39 in good health and CMV-seronegative. The rearrangement links TRBV5-1 to TRBJ2-1; 16 bases match TRBD2. As DNA, the CDR3 is TGCGCCAGCAGCTTGGGGGGACTAGCGGGAGGGACCCTAAATGAGCAGTTCTTC. Translated, it gives CASSLGGLAGGTLNEQFF.